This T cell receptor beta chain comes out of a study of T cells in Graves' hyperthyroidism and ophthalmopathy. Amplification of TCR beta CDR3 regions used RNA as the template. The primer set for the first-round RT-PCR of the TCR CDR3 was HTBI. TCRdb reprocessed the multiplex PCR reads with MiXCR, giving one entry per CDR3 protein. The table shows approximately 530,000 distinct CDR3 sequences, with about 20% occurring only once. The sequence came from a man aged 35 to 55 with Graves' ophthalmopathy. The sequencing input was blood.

This CDR3 reads CSVLEQGALNQPQHF. CDR3 in DNA: TGCAGCGTACTCGAACAGGGGGCTCTCAATCAGCCCCAGCATTTT. The rearrangement joins TRBV29-1 to TRBJ1-5; 9 positions match TRBD1. CDR1 and CDR2 from the germline V gene are SQVTM and ANQGSEA. V lost 6 bases to trimming and J lost 3 bases; unmatched junction nucleotides: 9. The CDR3 extends over 15 amino acids.